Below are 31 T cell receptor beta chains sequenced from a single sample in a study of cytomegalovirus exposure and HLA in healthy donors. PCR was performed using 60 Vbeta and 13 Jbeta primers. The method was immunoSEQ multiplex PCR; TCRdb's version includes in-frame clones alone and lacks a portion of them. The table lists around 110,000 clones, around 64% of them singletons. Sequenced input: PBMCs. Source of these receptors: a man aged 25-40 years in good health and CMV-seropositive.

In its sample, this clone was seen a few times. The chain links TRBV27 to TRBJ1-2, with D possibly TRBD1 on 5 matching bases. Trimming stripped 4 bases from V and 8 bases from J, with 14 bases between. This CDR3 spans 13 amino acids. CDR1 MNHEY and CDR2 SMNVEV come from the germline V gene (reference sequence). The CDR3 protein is CASSSGGSGGYTF. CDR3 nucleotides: TGTGCCAGCAGTTCTGGGGGGTCGGGGGGCTACACCTTC.

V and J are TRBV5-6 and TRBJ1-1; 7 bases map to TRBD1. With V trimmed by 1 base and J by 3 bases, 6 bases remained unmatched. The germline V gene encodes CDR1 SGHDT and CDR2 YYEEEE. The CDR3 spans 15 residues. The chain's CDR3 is CASSLWQGVDTEAFF. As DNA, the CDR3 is TGTGCCAGCAGCTTGTGGCAGGGGGTGGACACTGAAGCTTTCTTT.

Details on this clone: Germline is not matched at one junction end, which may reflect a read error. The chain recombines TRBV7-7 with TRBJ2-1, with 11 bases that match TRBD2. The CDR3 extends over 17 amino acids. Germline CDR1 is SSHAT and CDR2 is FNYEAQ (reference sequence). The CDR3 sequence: CASSLSGGAGGYNEQFF. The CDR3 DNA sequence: TGTGCTAGCAGCCTTAGCGGGGGGGCCGGGGGCTACAATGAGCAGTTCTTC. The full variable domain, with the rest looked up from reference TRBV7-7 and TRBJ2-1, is GAGVSQSPRYKVTKRGQDVTLRCDPISSHATLYWYQQALGQGPEFLTYFNYEAQPDKSGLPSDRFSAERPEGSISTLTIQRTEQRDSAMYRCASSLSGGAGGYNEQFFGPGTRLTVL.

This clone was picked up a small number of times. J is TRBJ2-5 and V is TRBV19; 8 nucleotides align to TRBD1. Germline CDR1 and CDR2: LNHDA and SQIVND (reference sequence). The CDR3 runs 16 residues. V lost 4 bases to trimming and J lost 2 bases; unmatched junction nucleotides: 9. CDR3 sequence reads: CASSTPGQGLQETQYF. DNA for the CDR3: TGTGCCAGTAGTACCCCAGGACAGGGTCTACAAGAGACCCAGTACTTC.

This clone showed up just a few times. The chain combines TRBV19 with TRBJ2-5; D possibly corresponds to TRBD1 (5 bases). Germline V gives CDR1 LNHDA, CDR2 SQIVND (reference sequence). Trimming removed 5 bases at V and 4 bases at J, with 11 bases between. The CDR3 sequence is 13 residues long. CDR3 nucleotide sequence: TGTGCCAGTAGTCCTCGCAGGGCAGAGACCCAGTACTTC. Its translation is CASSPRRAETQYF.

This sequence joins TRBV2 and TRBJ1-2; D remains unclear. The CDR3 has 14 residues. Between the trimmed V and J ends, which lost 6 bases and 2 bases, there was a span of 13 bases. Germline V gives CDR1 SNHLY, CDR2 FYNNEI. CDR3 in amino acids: CASRLTDTNYGYTF. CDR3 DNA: TGTGCCAGCAGACTCACCGACACGAACTATGGCTACACCTTC.

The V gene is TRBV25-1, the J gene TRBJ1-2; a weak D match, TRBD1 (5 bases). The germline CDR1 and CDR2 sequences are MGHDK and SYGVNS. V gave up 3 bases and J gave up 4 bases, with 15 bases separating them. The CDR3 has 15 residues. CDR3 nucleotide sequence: TGTGCCAGCAGTGACCCGGGCAGGGTCTCCTATGGCTACACCTTC. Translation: CASSDPGRVSYGYTF.

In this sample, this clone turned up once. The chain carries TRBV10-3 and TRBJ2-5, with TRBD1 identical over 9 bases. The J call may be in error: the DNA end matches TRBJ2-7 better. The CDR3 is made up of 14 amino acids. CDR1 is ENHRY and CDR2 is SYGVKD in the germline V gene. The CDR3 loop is CATLRDRDGDEQYF. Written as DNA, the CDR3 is TGTGCCACCCTCCGGGACAGGGACGGGGACGAGCAGTACTTC.

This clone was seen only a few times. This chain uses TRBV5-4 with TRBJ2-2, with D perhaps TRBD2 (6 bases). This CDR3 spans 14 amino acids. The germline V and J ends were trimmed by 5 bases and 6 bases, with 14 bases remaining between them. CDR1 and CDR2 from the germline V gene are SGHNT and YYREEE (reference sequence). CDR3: CASRYTREPGELFF. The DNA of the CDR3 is TGTGCCAGCAGGTACACCCGGGAGCCCGGGGAGCTGTTTTTT.

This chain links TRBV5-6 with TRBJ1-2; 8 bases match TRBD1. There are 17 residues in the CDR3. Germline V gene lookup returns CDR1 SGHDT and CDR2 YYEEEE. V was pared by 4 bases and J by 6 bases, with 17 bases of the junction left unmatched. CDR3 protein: CASSGVTSGQGLDGYTF. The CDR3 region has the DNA TGTGCCAGCAGCGGAGTTACAAGTGGACAGGGCCTAGATGGCTACACCTTC. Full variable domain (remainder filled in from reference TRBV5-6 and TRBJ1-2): DAGVTQSPTHLIKTRGQQVTLRCSPKSGHDTVSWYQQALGQGPQFIFQYYEEEERQRGNFPDRFSGHQFPNYSSELNVNALLLGDSALYLCASSGVTSGQGLDGYTFGSGTRLTVV.

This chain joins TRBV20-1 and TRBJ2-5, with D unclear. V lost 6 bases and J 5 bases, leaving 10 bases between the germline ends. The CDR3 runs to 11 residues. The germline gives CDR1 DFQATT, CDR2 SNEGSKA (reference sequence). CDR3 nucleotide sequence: TGCAGTGCCATCCCCGGGGAGACCCAGTACTTC. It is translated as CSAIPGETQYF.

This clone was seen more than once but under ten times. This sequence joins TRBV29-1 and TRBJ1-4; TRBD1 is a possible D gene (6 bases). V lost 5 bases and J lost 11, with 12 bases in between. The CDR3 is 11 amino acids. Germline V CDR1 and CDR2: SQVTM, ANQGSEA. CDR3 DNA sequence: TGCAGCGTTCAAGGGGGGGGGAAACTGTTTTTT. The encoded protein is CSVQGGGKLFF. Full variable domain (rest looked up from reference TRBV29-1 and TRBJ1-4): SAVISQKPSRDICQRGTSLTIQCQVDSQVTMMFWYRQQPGQSLTLIATANQGSEATYESGFVIDKFPISRPNLTFSTLTVSNMSPEDSSIYLCSVQGGGKLFFGSGTQLSVL.

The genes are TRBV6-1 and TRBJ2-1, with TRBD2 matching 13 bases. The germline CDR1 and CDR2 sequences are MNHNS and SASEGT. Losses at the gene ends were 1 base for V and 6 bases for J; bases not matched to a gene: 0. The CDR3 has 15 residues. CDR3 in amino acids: CASSEGTSGSNEQFF. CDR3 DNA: TGTGCCAGCAGTGAAGGGACTAGCGGGAGCAATGAGCAGTTCTTC.

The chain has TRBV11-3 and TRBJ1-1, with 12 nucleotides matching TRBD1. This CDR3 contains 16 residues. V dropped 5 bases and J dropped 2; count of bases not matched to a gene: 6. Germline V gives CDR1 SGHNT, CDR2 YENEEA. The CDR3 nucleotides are TGTGCCAGCAGCGCGGGACAGGGGGCCGGAAACACTGAAGCTTTCTTT. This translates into CASSAGQGAGNTEAFF. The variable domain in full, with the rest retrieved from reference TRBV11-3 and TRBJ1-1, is EAGVVQSPRYKIIEKKQPVAFWCNPISGHNTLYWYLQNLGQGPELLIRYENEEAVDDSQLPKDRFSAERLKGVDSTLKIQPAELGDSAVYLCASSAGQGAGNTEAFFGQGTRLTVV.

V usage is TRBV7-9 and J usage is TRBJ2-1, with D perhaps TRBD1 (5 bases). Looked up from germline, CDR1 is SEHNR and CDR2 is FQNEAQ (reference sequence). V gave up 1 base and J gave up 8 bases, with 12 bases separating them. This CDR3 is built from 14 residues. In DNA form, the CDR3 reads TGTGCCAGCAGCTTAGACAGGTTAAAGTATGAGCAGTTCTTC. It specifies CASSLDRLKYEQFF.

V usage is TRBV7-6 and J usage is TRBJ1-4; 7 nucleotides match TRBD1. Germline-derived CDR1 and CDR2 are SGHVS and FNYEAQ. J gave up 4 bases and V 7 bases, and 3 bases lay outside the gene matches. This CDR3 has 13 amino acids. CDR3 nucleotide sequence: TGTGCCAGCACCCAGGGGGGTAATGAAAAACTGTTTTTT. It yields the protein CASTQGGNEKLFF.

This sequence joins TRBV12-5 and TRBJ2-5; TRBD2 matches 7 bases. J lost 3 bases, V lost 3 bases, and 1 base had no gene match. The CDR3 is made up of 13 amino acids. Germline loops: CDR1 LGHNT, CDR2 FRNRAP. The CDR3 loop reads CASGFGGEETQYF. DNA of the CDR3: TGTGCTAGTGGTTTTGGGGGGGAAGAGACCCAGTACTTC.

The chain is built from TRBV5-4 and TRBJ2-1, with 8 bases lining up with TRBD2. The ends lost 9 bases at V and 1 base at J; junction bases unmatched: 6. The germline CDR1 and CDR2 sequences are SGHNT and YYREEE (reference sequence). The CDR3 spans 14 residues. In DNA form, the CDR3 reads TGTGCCACAGAACGGGGGGGTTCCTACAATGAGCAGTTCTTC. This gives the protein CATERGGSYNEQFF.

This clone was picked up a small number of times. The CDR3 nucleotides are TGTGCCAGTAGTATTCAACCGGGACAGTCTATCTATGGCTACACCTTC. This translates into CASSIQPGQSIYGYTF. The V call is TRBV19, the J call TRBJ1-2; 7 nucleotides match TRBD1. Trimming at V came to 3 bases and at J to 4 bases, leaving 11 bases not matched to a gene. This CDR3 is built from 16 residues. Germline lookup yields CDR1 LNHDA and CDR2 SQIVND (reference sequence).

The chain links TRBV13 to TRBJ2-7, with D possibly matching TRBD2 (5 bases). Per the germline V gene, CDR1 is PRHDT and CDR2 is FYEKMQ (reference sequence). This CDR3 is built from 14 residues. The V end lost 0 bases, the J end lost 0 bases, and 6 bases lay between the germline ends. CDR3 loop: CASSLGGVSYEQYF. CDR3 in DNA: TGTGCCAGCAGCTTAGGCGGGGTCTCCTACGAGCAGTACTTC.

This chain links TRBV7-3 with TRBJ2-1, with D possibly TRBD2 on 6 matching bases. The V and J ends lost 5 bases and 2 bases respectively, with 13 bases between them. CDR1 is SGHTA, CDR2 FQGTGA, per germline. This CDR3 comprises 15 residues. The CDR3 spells CASSATGTPYNEQFF. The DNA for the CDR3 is TGTGCCAGCAGCGCCACCGGGACTCCCTACAATGAGCAGTTCTTC. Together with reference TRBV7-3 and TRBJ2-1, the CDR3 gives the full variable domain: GAGVSQTPSNKVTEKGKYVELRCDPISGHTALYWYRQSLGQGPEFLIYFQGTGAADDSGLPNDRFFAVRPEGSVSTLKIQRTERGDSAVYLCASSATGTPYNEQFFGPGTRLTVL.

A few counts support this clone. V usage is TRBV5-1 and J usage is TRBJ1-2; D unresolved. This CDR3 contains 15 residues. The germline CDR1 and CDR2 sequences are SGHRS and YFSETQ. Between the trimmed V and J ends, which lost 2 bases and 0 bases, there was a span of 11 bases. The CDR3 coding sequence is TGCGCCAGCAGCTTTACGGGATCGACTAACTATGGCTACACCTTC. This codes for CASSFTGSTNYGYTF. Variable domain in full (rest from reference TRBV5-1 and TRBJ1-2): KAGVTQTPRYLIKTRGQQVTLSCSPISGHRSVSWYQQTPGQGLQFLFEYFSETQRNKGNFPGRFSGRQFSNSRSEMNVSTLELGDSALYLCASSFTGSTNYGYTFGSGTRLTVV.

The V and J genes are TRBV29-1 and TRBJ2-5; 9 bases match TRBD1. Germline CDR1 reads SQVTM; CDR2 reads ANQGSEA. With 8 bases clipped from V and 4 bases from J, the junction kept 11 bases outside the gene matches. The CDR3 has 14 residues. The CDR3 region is CSLIGDREPETQYF. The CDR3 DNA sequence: TGCAGCCTAATCGGGGACAGGGAACCAGAGACCCAGTACTTC.

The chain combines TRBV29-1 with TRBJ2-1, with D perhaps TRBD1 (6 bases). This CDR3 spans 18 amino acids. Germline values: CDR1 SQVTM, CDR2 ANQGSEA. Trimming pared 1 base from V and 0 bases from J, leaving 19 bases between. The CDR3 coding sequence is TGCAGCGTTGAAGGCCACTTTCAGGGGTCCAGCTCCTACAATGAGCAGTTCTTC. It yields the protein CSVEGHFQGSSSYNEQFF.

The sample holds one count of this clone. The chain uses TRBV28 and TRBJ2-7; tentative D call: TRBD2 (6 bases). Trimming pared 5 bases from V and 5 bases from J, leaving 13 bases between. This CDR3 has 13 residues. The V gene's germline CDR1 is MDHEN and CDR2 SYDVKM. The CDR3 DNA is TGTGCCAGCAGTCCCCGGGACTTTGACGAGCAGTACGTC. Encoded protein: CASSPRDFDEQYV.

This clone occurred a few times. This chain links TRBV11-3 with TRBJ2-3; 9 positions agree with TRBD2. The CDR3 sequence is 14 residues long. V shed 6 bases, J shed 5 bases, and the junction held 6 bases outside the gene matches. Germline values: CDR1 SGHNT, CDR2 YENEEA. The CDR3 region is CASSGGGARDTQYF. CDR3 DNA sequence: TGTGCCAGCAGTGGCGGGGGGGCGAGAGATACGCAGTATTTT. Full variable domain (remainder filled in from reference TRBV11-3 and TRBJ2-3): EAGVVQSPRYKIIEKKQPVAFWCNPISGHNTLYWYLQNLGQGPELLIRYENEEAVDDSQLPKDRFSAERLKGVDSTLKIQPAELGDSAVYLCASSGGGARDTQYFGPGTRLTVL.

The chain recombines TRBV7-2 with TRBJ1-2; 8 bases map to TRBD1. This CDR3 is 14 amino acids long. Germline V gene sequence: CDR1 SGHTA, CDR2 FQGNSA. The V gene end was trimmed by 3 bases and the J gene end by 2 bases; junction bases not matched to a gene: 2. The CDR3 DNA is TGTGCCAGCAGCTTTCAGGGGGCGAACTATGGCTACACCTTC. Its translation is CASSFQGANYGYTF.

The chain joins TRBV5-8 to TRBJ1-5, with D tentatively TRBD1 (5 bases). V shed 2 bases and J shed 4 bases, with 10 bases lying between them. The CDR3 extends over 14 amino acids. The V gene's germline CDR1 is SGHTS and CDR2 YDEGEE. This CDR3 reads CASSLGVLNQPQHF. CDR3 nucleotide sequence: TGTGCCAGCAGCTTAGGGGTGTTGAATCAGCCCCAGCATTTT.

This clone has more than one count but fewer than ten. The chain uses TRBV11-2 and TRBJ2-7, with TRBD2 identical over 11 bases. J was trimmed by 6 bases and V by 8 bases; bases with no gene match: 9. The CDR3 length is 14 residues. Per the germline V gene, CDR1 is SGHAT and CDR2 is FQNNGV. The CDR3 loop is CASRLAGQIAEQYF. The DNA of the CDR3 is TGTGCCAGCCGACTAGCGGGGCAAATCGCCGAGCAGTACTTC.

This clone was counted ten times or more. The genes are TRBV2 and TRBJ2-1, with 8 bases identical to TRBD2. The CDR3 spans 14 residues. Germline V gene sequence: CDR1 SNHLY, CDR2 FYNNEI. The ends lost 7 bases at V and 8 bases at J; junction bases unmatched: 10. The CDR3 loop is CASTPTSGGYEQFF. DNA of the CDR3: TGTGCCAGCACCCCCACTAGCGGCGGGTATGAGCAGTTCTTC.

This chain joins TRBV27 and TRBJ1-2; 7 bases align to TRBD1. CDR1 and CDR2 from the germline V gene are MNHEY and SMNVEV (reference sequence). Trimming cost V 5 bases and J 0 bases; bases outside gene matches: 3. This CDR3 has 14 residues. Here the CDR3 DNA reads TGTGCCAGCAGTGCCGGGACAGCTAACTATGGCTACACCTTC. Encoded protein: CASSAGTANYGYTF.